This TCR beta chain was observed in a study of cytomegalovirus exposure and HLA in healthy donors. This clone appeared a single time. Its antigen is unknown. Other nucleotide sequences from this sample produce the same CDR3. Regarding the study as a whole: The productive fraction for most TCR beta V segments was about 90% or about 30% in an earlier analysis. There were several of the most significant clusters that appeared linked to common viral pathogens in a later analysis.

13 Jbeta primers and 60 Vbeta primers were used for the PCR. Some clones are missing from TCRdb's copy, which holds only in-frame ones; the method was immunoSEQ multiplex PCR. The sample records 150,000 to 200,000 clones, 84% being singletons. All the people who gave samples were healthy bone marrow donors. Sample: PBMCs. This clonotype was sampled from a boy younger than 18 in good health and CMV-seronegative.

The CDR3 is CASSTGTSGYNEQFF. The CDR3 bases are TGTGCCAGCAGCACGGGGACTAGCGGTTACAATGAGCAGTTCTTC. V gene TRBV9 combines with J gene TRBJ2-1, with 11 nucleotides matching TRBD2. V shed 4 bases, J shed 4 bases, and the junction held 4 bases outside the gene matches. Germline V gene sequence: CDR1 SGDLS, CDR2 YYNGEE. CDR3 size: 15 residues.